The T cell receptor beta chain under discussion was sequenced for a study of T cells after yellow fever vaccination. This clonotype occurred once. Its cognate antigen is unknown. General observations from the study: The CD4 compartment and the CD8 compartment contained a small share of clonotypes in common. Clones from primary vaccination mostly reappeared after the booster (roughly 97% CD4, around 90% CD8). The secondary T-cell response peaked on day 5, not day 15, but was weaker.

The CDR3 consists of 14 residues. Between the trimmed V and J ends, which lost 0 bases and 5 bases, there was a span of 13 bases. Germline CDR1 DFQATT, CDR2 SNEGSKA (reference sequence). By 5'RACE template switching, TCR cDNA was produced, with a universal primer site and UMIs added in the process. TCRdb redid the calling of the 5' RACE reads with MiXCR, one entry per CDR3 protein. The data show 400,000 to 650,000 distinct CDR3 sequences, 21% seen once. This rearrangement joins TRBV20-1 to TRBJ2-5, with D uncertain. The receptor was isolated from a man younger than 30 who received the YFV17D yellow fever vaccine. This specimen consisted of PBMCs, obtained approximately 22 days after the first yellow fever vaccination. This CDR3 reads CSARDIRPRETQYF. The DNA of the CDR3 is TGCAGTGCTAGAGATATTCGCCCCCGGGAGACCCAGTACTTC.